This entry features one T cell receptor beta chain sequence. The target of this receptor is not known. The record has no base qualities; no much larger clone is one base away. Counted from cysteine to phenylalanine, this CDR3 has 13 amino acids. Of all the DNA, just the CDR3 is kept, 39 bases in frame from base 1. CDR1 and CDR2, per the germline V gene, are MNHEY and SVGAGI. V lost 6 bases and J lost 8 bases, and the count of bases not matched to a germline gene is 4. The treatment or condition label here, explained by the study, means: live attenuated yellow fever vaccine strain. PBMCs were isolated from peripheral blood using a standard Ficoll-Paque protocol. Dynabeads CD4 and CD8 positive selection kits were used to isolate the CD4 and CD8 T-cell fractions. TriZol was used to extract RNA from bulk PBMCs, CD4 and CD8 fractions, and dextramer-positive and dextramer-negative fractions. The data stem from a study of T cells after yellow fever vaccination (dated by TCRdb to between 2019 and 2020). A note on the overall study: The SMART-Seq v4 Ultra Low Input RNA kit was used to prepare libraries from fractions with low cell numbers. The cohort comprised two healthy male donors, one aged 18 to 30 and one aged 30 to 40 years. To follow T-cell clones before and after both primary and booster YFV17D yellow fever vaccination, bulk TCR alpha and beta repertoires underwent longitudinal sequencing. Blood was collected at multiple timepoints before and after primary and secondary immunization, and bulk PBMC replicates and cell subsets were isolated. The full study reports these points: The secondary T-cell response was weaker than the primary response but faster, peaking on day 5 instead of day 15. Most clones expanded after primary vaccination (96% of CD4 and 88% of CD8) were re-detected after the booster, suggesting that broad memory maintenance occurred. FACS-sorted repertoires could contain abundant contaminating clonotypes from the bulk population, so computational filtering was required. A small fraction of clonotypes appeared in both the CD4 and CD8 compartments, likely as a result of convergent recombination. Only a couple of donors were included in the study, so the extent to which the findings can be generalized is limited.

Sequenced using an Illumina NovaSeq 6000. TCR cDNA was synthesized by 5'RACE template switching, through which a universal primer site and unique molecular identifiers were introduced. Priming of cDNA synthesis was performed from both the TCR alpha and TCR beta constant segments. Library amplification involved two PCR steps, and the second step added sample barcodes and sequencing adapters. Sequencing of libraries was performed on Illumina HiSeq 2500 (2x100 bp) or NovaSeq (2x150 bp). The study's processing was this. MIGEC handled demultiplexing of reads and collapsing into UMI consensus sequences, while MiXCR performed V(D)J alignment. Clonotypes responding to the vaccine were identified with edgeR on replicate PBMC samples, with the criteria of FDR below 0.01 and a log2 fold change above 5 up to day 15. Each bulk clonotype received a CD4 or CD8 identity based on whether the sequenced CD4 or CD8 repertoire contained that clonotype at higher abundance. TCRdb reprocessing: public reads trimmed at Q25 with fastp, clones called with MiXCR, in-frame beta chains kept. Identical CDR3 protein sequences are pooled into one entry, listed with their most common genes and DNA. What appears here as the V and J calls and clone size reflects TCRdb's work, not the paper's. The sample data list about 120,000 distinct CDR3 sequences, and roughly 15% of these were observed just once. Of the sample, roughly 41% falls within the top ten clones.

The V gene is TRBV6-5 and the J gene is TRBJ1-1; 12 junctional bases match TRBD1. The specimen was CD8+ T cells sorted from PBMCs, collected 5 days after the yellow fever booster vaccination. The TCR originated in a man aged 18 to 35 who received the YFV17D yellow fever vaccine. CDR3 reads: CASRSGQGAEAFF. At the DNA level, the sequence is TGTGCCAGCAGGTCGGGACAGGGGGCGGAAGCTTTCTTT.